This passage covers 20 T cell receptor beta chains from one sample sequenced in a study of beta chain features in type 1 diabetes (dated by TCRdb to between 2018 and 2020). Points the paper makes about the study in general: Type 1 diabetes patients showed a moderate but significant shortening of TCRB CDR3 length in all four CD4+ subsets.

Library preparation used the immunoSEQ multiplex PCR assay. The entire amount of isolated RNA was reverse transcribed using the High Capacity cDNA Reverse Transcription Kit, so the sequenced TCRB transcripts were expressed ones. The table comes from immuneACCESS by way of TCRdb, which keeps in-frame sequences with V and J called. Part of the clones is missing from these tables; in studies checked, under half for an unresolved V gene and the rest for unknown reasons. In this sample the table shows 600,000 or so clones, 9.5% to 15% of which occur a single time. Clones ranked in the top ten supply around 0.12% of the sample. No antigens are known for them. The specimen was naive CD4+ T cells from blood. The sample's cell subset or site label, in plain terms: true naive CD4+ T cells. The receptors were sampled from a young man with type 1 diabetes.

This chain uses TRBV25-1 with TRBJ1-2; D is possibly TRBD1 (5 bases). V shed 4 bases and J shed 5 bases, with 14 bases lying between them. The CDR3 is made up of 14 amino acids. CDR1 is MGHDK, CDR2 SYGVNS, per germline. The CDR3 spells CASSGGLYSYGYTF. The CDR3 DNA follows: TGTGCCAGCAGTGGGGGCCTGTACTCATATGGCTACACCTTC.

This clone was seen a handful of times. This chain links TRBV7-6 with TRBJ1-5; D unresolved. V lost 5 bases, J lost 5 bases, and 19 bases lay in between. The V gene's germline CDR1 is SGHVS and CDR2 FNYEAQ. The CDR3 extends over 16 amino acids. CDR3 residues: CASSLGPRTVDQPQHF. In nucleotides, the CDR3 is TGTGCCAGCAGCCTTGGACCCAGGACGGTGGATCAGCCCCAGCATTTT.

The J gene is TRBJ2-1, the V gene TRBV4-2; D tentatively fits TRBD1 or TRBD2 (5 bases each). The V and J ends lost 1 base and 7 bases respectively, with 11 bases between them. The CDR3 has 14 amino acids. CDR1 and CDR2 (germline): LGHNA, YNFKEQ. CDR3 loop: CASSQGDPVNEQFF. Here the CDR3 DNA reads TGTGCCAGCAGCCAAGGGGACCCTGTGAATGAGCAGTTCTTC.

There are a few counts of this clone. The chain recombines TRBV19 with TRBJ1-5; 11 bases match TRBD1. The germline V gene has CDR1 LNHDA and CDR2 SQIVND (reference sequence). The CDR3 loop spans 16 amino acids. With V trimmed by 4 bases and J by 2 bases, 4 bases remained unmatched. The CDR3 DNA reads as TGTGCCAGTAGTAGGCGGGGACAGGGGGGCAATCAGCCCCAGCATTTT. This encodes CASSRRGQGGNQPQHF.

This chain uses TRBV28 with TRBJ2-7, with D perhaps TRBD1 (6 bases). Trimming left V 4 bases short and J 5 bases short, with 18 bases between. The CDR3 spans 15 residues. CDR1 MDHEN and CDR2 SYDVKM come from the germline V gene. Here the CDR3 DNA reads TGTGCCAGCAGTTCCCTTTCACAGGGTTGGGACGAGCAGTACTTC. Its protein product is CASSSLSQGWDEQYF.

This clone was observed a handful of times. CDR3 nucleotides: TGTGCCAGCAGTGACCAAGGGGAGACCCAGTACTTC. Protein product: CASSDQGETQYF. The J gene is TRBJ2-5, the V gene TRBV2; D is unclear. In germline, CDR1 is SNHLY, CDR2 FYNNEI. V was clipped by 3 bases and J by 5 bases, with 7 bases between them. This CDR3 is built from 12 residues. Using reference TRBV2 and TRBJ2-5 for the parts outside the CDR3, the full variable domain is EPEVTQTPSHQVTQMGQEVILRCVPISNHLYFYWYRQILGQKVEFLVSFYNNEISEKSEIFDDQFSVERPDGSNFTLKIRSTKLEDSAMYFCASSDQGETQYFGPGTRLLVL.

In this sample, this clone turned up a few times. The same CDR3 also results from other DNA sequences found in this sample. The chain combines TRBV9 with TRBJ2-2; D ambiguous. The V and J ends lost 0 bases and 5 bases respectively, with 5 bases between them. The CDR3 consists of 13 residues. The germline V gene encodes CDR1 SGDLS and CDR2 YYNGEE. CDR3 residues: CASSVVGTGELFF. In DNA, the CDR3 is TGTGCCAGCAGCGTAGTAGGAACCGGGGAGCTGTTTTTT.

V usage is TRBV4-2 and J usage is TRBJ1-2; 7 bases fit TRBD1. The CDR3 consists of 15 residues. Per germline, CDR1 LGHNA and CDR2 YNFKEQ. V lost 0 bases and J lost 4; bases outside the gene matches: 5. The DNA of the CDR3 is TGTGCCAGCAGCCAAGAAGAGGGGGCGCGCTATGGCTACACCTTC. This codes for CASSQEEGARYGYTF.

This clone was observed a few times. The chain links TRBV9 to TRBJ2-2; D is possibly TRBD1 (6 bases). In germline, CDR1 is SGDLS, CDR2 YYNGEE. This CDR3 contains 15 residues. Between the trimmed V and J ends, which lost 4 bases and 1 base, there was a span of 11 bases. Written as DNA, the CDR3 is TGTGCCAGCAGCCCTACAGGGATGAACACCGGGGAGCTGTTTTTT. Translated: CASSPTGMNTGELFF.

This clone was seen only a few times. V is TRBV7-9 and J is TRBJ2-3, with 10 bases identical to TRBD2. CDR1 and CDR2 (germline): SEHNR, FQNEAQ (reference sequence). Trimming at V came to 5 bases and at J to 3 bases, leaving 14 bases not matched to a gene. The CDR3 has 18 amino acids. DNA for the CDR3: TGTGCCAGCAGCGTAGGACTAGCGGCCCAATGGGGGACAGATACGCAGTATTTT. This encodes CASSVGLAAQWGTDTQYF.

A few counts support this clone. J is TRBJ2-2 and V is TRBV7-9; perhaps TRBD1 as D (6 bases). This CDR3 spans 15 amino acids. CDR1 SEHNR and CDR2 FQNEAQ come from the germline V gene (reference sequence). V shed 5 bases and J shed 4 bases, with 14 bases lying between them. The CDR3 bases are TGTGCCAGCAGCCGGACAGAGGGGATCACCGGGGAGCTGTTTTTT. Translation: CASSRTEGITGELFF.

The chain uses TRBV6-5 and TRBJ1-5; D unresolved. Germline CDR1 reads MNHEY; CDR2 reads SVGAGI. CDR3 size: 13 residues. V was trimmed by 2 bases and J by 4 bases, leaving 6 bases between them. CDR3 DNA sequence: TGTGCCAGCAGTTACCAGGCTAATCAGCCCCAGCATTTT. Its protein product is CASSYQANQPQHF.

This clone was observed a few times. Written as DNA, the CDR3 is TGTGCCTGGAGTGTTTACAATGAGCAGTTCTTC. Encoded protein: CAWSVYNEQFF. The rearrangement joins TRBV30 to TRBJ2-1, with unresolved D. Trimming stripped 0 bases from V and 4 bases from J, with 1 base between. This CDR3 has 11 residues. Germline V gene data show CDR1 as GTSNPN and CDR2 as SVGIG (reference sequence).

This clone occurred a few times. The chain is built from TRBV6-1 and TRBJ2-3; D gene ambiguous. Germline V lookup: CDR1 MNHNS, CDR2 SASEGT. The CDR3 covers 11 residues. With 6 bases removed from V and 10 bases from J, the gap between germline ends came to 11 bases. CDR3: CASRDLFAQYF. In nucleotides, the CDR3 is TGTGCCAGCAGAGACCTTTTTGCGCAGTATTTT.

V usage is TRBV25-1 and J usage is TRBJ2-7, with TRBD2 as a possible D gene (7 bases). Trimming removed 1 base from V and 5 bases from J, with 21 bases in between. CDR3 length: 17 amino acids. Germline lookup yields CDR1 MGHDK and CDR2 SYGVNS. The CDR3 reads CASSELLGRGQENEQYF. CDR3 in DNA: TGTGCCAGCAGTGAATTACTCGGGCGGGGGCAGGAAAACGAGCAGTACTTC.

This clone was detected a few times. The chain recombines TRBV7-9 with TRBJ2-7; the D gene is possibly TRBD2 (5 bases). V was pared by 5 bases and J by 2 bases, with 19 bases between. In germline, CDR1 is SEHNR, CDR2 FQNEAQ (reference sequence). The CDR3 spans 16 residues. This chain's CDR3 is CASSVIWETGPYEQYF. CDR3 nucleotides: TGTGCCAGCAGCGTTATTTGGGAGACTGGTCCCTACGAGCAGTACTTC.

A few counts support this clone. The chain employs TRBV19 and TRBJ1-1, with D unresolved. Germline V gene sequence: CDR1 LNHDA, CDR2 SQIVND (reference sequence). V was shortened by 7 bases and J by 5 bases, with 17 bases between the two germline ends. The CDR3 is 14 residues long. The CDR3 loop is CASILDRDGTEAFF. The CDR3, as DNA: TGTGCCAGTATTTTGGATCGGGATGGTACTGAAGCTTTCTTT.

This clone was seen more than once but under ten times. The identical CDR3 is also encoded by other nucleotide sequences in the sample. J is TRBJ2-2 and V is TRBV19, with D perhaps matching TRBD1 or TRBD2 (5 bases each). Trimming pared 2 bases from V and 0 bases from J, leaving 7 bases between. From germline, CDR1 is LNHDA and CDR2 SQIVND (reference sequence). The CDR3 runs to 15 residues. This chain's CDR3 is CASSIQGANTGELFF. For the CDR3, the DNA is TGTGCCAGTAGTATACAGGGAGCGAACACCGGGGAGCTGTTTTTT.

The rearrangement joins TRBV28 to TRBJ2-7; D is undetermined. The ends were cut back, 4 bases at V and 3 bases at J, with 4 bases in the middle. The germline V gene encodes CDR1 MDHEN and CDR2 SYDVKM. The CDR3 extends over 11 amino acids. CDR3 sequence reads: CASSSGYEQYF. As DNA, the CDR3 is TGTGCCAGCAGTTCGGGCTACGAGCAGTACTTC.

The rearrangement links TRBV29-1 to TRBJ2-2; perhaps TRBD2 as D (5 bases). V dropped 7 bases and J dropped 5 bases, with 14 bases sitting between them. CDR1 is SQVTM, CDR2 ANQGSEA, per germline. The CDR3 runs to 13 residues. CDR3 loop: CSAEGQATGELFF. The CDR3 bases are TGCAGCGCCGAGGGCCAGGCAACCGGGGAGCTGTTTTTT.